A single sample is the source of the 10 T cell receptor beta chains below, sequenced in a study of T cells in Graves' hyperthyroidism and ophthalmopathy. Using RNA transcripts as the source, TCR beta CDR3 regions were amplified. The HTBI primer set served for first-round RT-PCR of the TCR CDR3. TCRdb passed the multiplex PCR reads through MiXCR, listing each CDR3 protein once. The table has about 840,000 distinct CDR3 sequences, roughly 40% seen once. The material sequenced was blood. The receptors come from a man aged 18 to 29 with Graves' hyperthyroidism.

This clonotype was recorded many times. This sequence joins TRBV29-1 and TRBJ2-5; 10 nucleotides align to TRBD2. V was pared by 7 bases and J by 3 bases, with 2 bases of the junction left unmatched. Germline V lookup: CDR1 SQVTM, CDR2 ANQGSEA. This CDR3 has 12 residues. Written as DNA, the CDR3 is TGCAGCGCCCTAGCGGGGGAAGAGACCCAGTACTTC. Translating gives CSALAGEETQYF.

V gene TRBV29-1 combines with J gene TRBJ1-2, with no clear D. The germline V gene encodes CDR1 SQVTM and CDR2 ANQGSEA. This CDR3 spans 11 amino acids. The CDR3 sequence: CSGSADYGYTF. The CDR3 coding sequence is TGCAGTGGATCAGCTGACTATGGCTACACCTTC.

This chain connects TRBV20-1 to TRBJ2-2; TRBD2 is a possible D gene (7 bases). V lost 0 bases and J 6 bases, leaving 11 bases between the germline ends. In germline, CDR1 is DFQATT, CDR2 SNEGSKA (reference sequence). The CDR3 is made up of 14 amino acids. The CDR3 nucleotides are TGCAGTGCTAGAGATGCGGGGGCCCCCGGGGAGCTGTTTTTT. Its protein product is CSARDAGAPGELFF.

Of note for this clonotype: Compared with germline, one end of the junction differs, possibly owing to a read error. The rearrangement uses TRBV7-2 and TRBJ2-7; possible D gene TRBD2, 7 bases. Germline CDR1 and CDR2: SGHTA and FQGNSA. The length of the CDR3 is 16 residues. The DNA of the CDR3 is TGTGCCAGCAGTTTAGAGGGCGGGGGCCGGACCTACGAGCAGTACTTC. Its protein is CASSLEGGGRTYEQYF. Filled out from reference TRBV7-2 and TRBJ2-7, the complete variable domain reads GAGVSQSPSNKVTEKGKDVELRCDPISGHTALYWYRQSLGQGLEFLIYFQGNSAPDKSGLPSDRFSAERTGGSVSTLTIQRTQQEDSAVYLCASSLEGGGRTYEQYFGPGTRLTVT.

This clonotype was picked up many times. The chain carries TRBV10-3 and TRBJ2-2, with D possibly matching TRBD2 (7 bases). Trimming pared 8 bases from V and 7 bases from J, leaving 17 bases between. The CDR3 runs to 14 residues. Per germline, CDR1 ENHRY and CDR2 SYGVKD. CDR3 DNA sequence: TGTGCCATCCCCCGAGGGGGGGCAGGCGGGGAGCTGTTTTTT. It specifies CAIPRGGAGGELFF.

Remarks on this clonotype: At one end, the junction sequence differs from germline, possibly due to a read error. The chain is built from TRBV10-3 and TRBJ2-1, with TRBD2 as a possible D gene (7 bases). Germline V CDR1 and CDR2: ENHRY, SYGVKD. The CDR3 totals 12 residues. CDR3 nucleotide sequence: TGTGCCACCAATGGGGGGGGCAATGTGCAGTTCTTC. Translating gives CATNGGGNVQFF.

About this clonotype: This may be a read error: a much more frequent sequence differs by one nucleotide. The V and J genes are TRBV29-1 and TRBJ2-7; no reliable D call. The germline V gene encodes CDR1 SQVTM and CDR2 ANQGSEA. The CDR3 consists of 10 residues. The CDR3 sequence is CSVEENDQYF. DNA of the CDR3: TGCAGCGTTGAAGAAAACGATCAGTACTTC.

This clonotype was recorded at least ten times. CDR3 sequence (DNA): TGTGCCAGCAGTGAAACGAAGGGACGGACTGAAGCTTTCTTT. Residues: CASSETKGRTEAFF. This rearrangement joins TRBV2 to TRBJ1-1; possible D gene TRBD1, 5 bases. V gave up 2 bases and J gave up 5 bases, with 12 bases separating them. CDR1 and CDR2 from the germline V gene are SNHLY and FYNNEI. The CDR3 is made up of 14 amino acids.

The chain has TRBV7-3 and TRBJ1-3, with D perhaps TRBD1 (6 bases). Germline V gene lookup returns CDR1 SGHTA and CDR2 FQGTGA. V lost 5 bases, J lost 2 bases, and 19 bases lay in between. CDR3 size: 17 residues. The CDR3 coding sequence is TGTGCCAGCAGCCCAGTAGGGGGACGGGGACCTGGAAACACCATATATTTT. The encoded protein is CASSPVGGRGPGNTIYF.

This clonotype was detected many times. The CDR3 reads CASSTPTTGGDSPLHF. For the CDR3, the DNA is TGTGCCAGCAGCACACCGACCACAGGGGGCGATTCACCCCTCCACTTT. V gene TRBV9 combines with J gene TRBJ1-6; 9 positions agree with TRBD1. The CDR3 loop spans 16 amino acids. CDR1 and CDR2 from the germline V gene are SGDLS and YYNGEE. Unmatched junction bases numbered 10, after V lost 4 bases and J lost 8 bases.